Reported below is one T cell receptor beta chain. What it binds is not known. These data come from a study of shared clonotypes between healthy human individuals. Study background: The plates for each donor numbered three CD4 naive, three CD4 memory, two CD8 naive and one CD8 memory.

The CDR3 totals 15 residues. The germline V gene encodes CDR1 SGHRS and CDR2 YFSETQ. Unmatched junction bases numbered 4, after V lost 5 bases and J lost 1 base. Some clones are missing from TCRdb's copy, which holds only in-frame ones; the method was immunoSEQ multiplex PCR. The data contain about 1.1 million clones, approximately 80% of them seen just once; the ten biggest clones take up under 0.8%. Whole-study findings and limits: The sole specimen, blood, was sampled, and tissue repertoires likely differ.

The sequencing sample was made of memory CD4+ T cells from PBMCs. Subset reported: CD45RA-negative fraction. The receptor was isolated from a man aged 18 to 29 in good health. Some clones in this sample may be carry-over from other donors' samples. The rearrangement joins TRBV5-1 to TRBJ2-4; 9 bases are a match to TRBD1. The CDR3 is CASRSTGGAKNIQYF. CDR3 nucleotides: TGCGCCAGCAGATCGACAGGGGGGGCCAAAAACATTCAGTACTTC.